A selection of T cell receptor beta chains follows, all from one sample in a study of shared clonotypes between healthy human individuals. The table came from immunoSEQ multiplex PCR; TCRdb's copy has only in-frame clones and leaves some out. The sample contains around 560,000 clones, roughly 95% of which appear only once. The sequencing input was naive CD8+ T cells sorted from blood. These receptors came from a woman in her 30s in good health. The CDR3 runs from the conserved cysteine through the conserved F or W. The D gene is left open where the match is weak. A row's size may be missing; if present it is once, few, many or a size class.

DNA: TGTGCCAGCAGCCCGAAGACAACCGGGGAGCTGTTTTTT
CDR3: CASSPKTTGELFF
V: TRBV7-9
size: NA
J: TRBJ2-2
D: NA

DNA: TGCGCCAGCAGCTTTAGTGCTAGCGGGACCCACGAGCAGTACTTC
CDR3: CASSFSASGTHEQYF
V: TRBV5-1
size: NA
J: TRBJ2-7
D: TRBD2

DNA: TGTGCCAGCAGTTTCCAAACAGTTAACTATGGCTACACCTTC
CDR3: CASSFQTVNYGYTF
V: TRBV28
size: NA
J: TRBJ1-2
D: NA

DNA: TGCGCCAGCAGCCAGAGCCTAGCGGGAGAGACAGATACGCAGTATTTT
CDR3: CASSQSLAGETDTQYF
V: TRBV4-1
size: once
J: TRBJ2-3
D: TRBD2

DNA: TGCGCCAGCAGCTTCGATGGACCCTCGGGCACTGAAGCTTTCTTT
CDR3: CASSFDGPSGTEAFF
V: TRBV5-1
size: NA
J: TRBJ1-1
D: NA

DNA: TGTGCCAGCAGTCCTCCGGGACTAGCGGGCCGCGTCTACAATGAGCAGTTCTTC
CDR3: CASSPPGLAGRVYNEQFF
V: TRBV27
size: NA
J: TRBJ2-1
D: TRBD2

DNA: TGTGCCAGCAGTTTGACTAGCGGGAGTAATGAGCAGTTCTTC
CDR3: CASSLTSGSNEQFF
V: TRBV6-5
size: NA
J: TRBJ2-1
D: TRBD2

DNA: TGTGCCAGCAGTATTACCGGGACAGGGTATACAAGCTACACCTTC
CDR3: CASSITGTGYTSYTF
V: TRBV27
size: NA
J: TRBJ1-2
D: TRBD1

DNA: TGTGCCAGCAGCGTAGAGGATACGCAGTATTTT
CDR3: CASSVEDTQYF
V: TRBV9
size: NA
J: TRBJ2-3
D: NA

DNA: TGTGCCAGCAGCCACCATATTATAGCGGGAGGGAGCACAGATACGCAGTATTTT
CDR3: CASSHHIIAGGSTDTQYF
V: TRBV14
size: NA
J: TRBJ2-3
D: TRBD2

DNA: TGTGCCAGCAGTTTACGGGGAACCGGGGAGCTGTTTTTT
CDR3: CASSLRGTGELFF
V: TRBV28
size: few
J: TRBJ2-2
D: NA

DNA: TGTGCCAGCAGTCGAGAGTCCAGGGGTAACACTGAAGCTTTCTTT
CDR3: CASSRESRGNTEAFF
V: TRBV2
size: once
J: TRBJ1-1
D: NA

DNA: TGTGCCAGCAGTATACGACTACCGCAGGTGGGGGAGCAGTACTTC
CDR3: CASSIRLPQVGEQYF
V: TRBV28
size: NA
J: TRBJ2-7
D: NA

DNA: TGTGCCAGCAGCGGGGACGAGGAGACCCAGTACTTC
CDR3: CASSGDEETQYF
V: TRBV9
size: NA
J: TRBJ2-5
D: NA

DNA: TGTGCCAGCAGCCAAGGGACAGTGAATCAGCCCCAGCATTTT
CDR3: CASSQGTVNQPQHF
V: TRBV4-2
size: NA
J: TRBJ1-5
D: NA

DNA: TGTGCCAGCAGCCCAACAGGGGGCCACGAGCAGTACTTC
CDR3: CASSPTGGHEQYF
V: TRBV13
size: NA
J: TRBJ2-7
D: TRBD1

DNA: TGTGCCAGCAGTTCCGGGACAGAAGTATCACCCCTCCACTTT
CDR3: CASSSGTEVSPLHF
V: TRBV28
size: NA
J: TRBJ1-6
D: TRBD1

DNA: TGTGCCAGCAGTTCATCACTTGGAGCCGAGCAGTACTTC
CDR3: CASSSSLGAEQYF
V: TRBV6-5
size: NA
J: TRBJ2-7
D: NA

DNA: TGTGCCAGCAGTTGGGGGGGACGGGAGCAGTACTTC
CDR3: CASSWGGREQYF
V: TRBV28
size: NA
J: TRBJ2-7
D: TRBD2

DNA: TGTGCCAGCAGCTTAGCGTTGGGGGGCGTGCAGCCCCAGCATTTT
CDR3: CASSLALGGVQPQHF
V: TRBV7-6
size: NA
J: TRBJ1-5
D: NA

DNA: TGTGCCAGCAGGTCACGGGACAGCTACGAGCAGTACTTC
CDR3: CASRSRDSYEQYF
V: TRBV6-5
size: NA
J: TRBJ2-7
D: TRBD1

DNA: TGTGCCAGCAGCCCCAGAGGAGGTATCTCCTACAATGAGCAGTTCTTC
CDR3: CASSPRGGISYNEQFF
V: TRBV21-1
size: NA
J: TRBJ2-1
D: NA

DNA: TGTGCCAGCATCTCCGGGGTGCTGGGAACCGAGTACGAGCAGTACTTC
CDR3: CASISGVLGTEYEQYF
V: TRBV7-8
size: NA
J: TRBJ2-7
D: NA

DNA: TGTGCCAGCAGCTCCAGGCTAGGGGAGACCCAGTACTTC
CDR3: CASSSRLGETQYF
V: TRBV7-7
size: NA
J: TRBJ2-5
D: NA

DNA: TGTGCCAGCAGGAGTTACACCGGGGAGCTGTTTTTT
CDR3: CASRSYTGELFF
V: TRBV28
size: NA
J: TRBJ2-2
D: NA

DNA: TGTGCCAGCAGTCCGTCGTCCTACAATGAGCAGTTCTTC
CDR3: CASSPSSYNEQFF
V: TRBV28
size: NA
J: TRBJ2-1
D: NA

DNA: TGTGCCAGAGAATTGAACACTGAAGCTTTCTTT
CDR3: CARELNTEAFF
V: TRBV2
size: NA
J: TRBJ1-1
D: NA

DNA: TGTGCCAGCAGTCCTGGGACAGGGGCTCATCGGCCCCTCCACTTT
CDR3: CASSPGTGAHRPLHF
V: TRBV28
size: once
J: TRBJ1-6
D: TRBD1

DNA: TGCGCCAGCAGCTTGGGGCCCGGGGTCCACGAGCAGTACTTC
CDR3: CASSLGPGVHEQYF
V: TRBV5-1
size: NA
J: TRBJ2-7
D: NA

DNA: TGTGCCAGCAGTTTAAGACGGGCAACCGGGGAGCTGTTTTTT
CDR3: CASSLRRATGELFF
V: TRBV27
size: NA
J: TRBJ2-2
D: NA

DNA: TGTGCCAGCTCACCGTACGGGCAGGGACGACAAGAGACCCAGTACTTC
CDR3: CASSPYGQGRQETQYF
V: TRBV18
size: NA
J: TRBJ2-5
D: NA

DNA: TGTGCCAGCAGCTTAGAGGGGCTACCCCGCCAGCAGTACTTC
CDR3: CASSLEGLPRQQYF
V: TRBV11-2
size: NA
J: TRBJ2-7
D: NA

DNA: TGTGCCAGTAGCCCTTACGGGGCGGGAGCCTACAATGAGCAGTTCTTC
CDR3: CASSPYGAGAYNEQFF
V: TRBV19
size: NA
J: TRBJ2-1
D: TRBD2

DNA: TGCGCCAGCAGCCTTTACAGGGATTCCTACGAGCAGTACTTC
CDR3: CASSLYRDSYEQYF
V: TRBV4-1
size: NA
J: TRBJ2-7
D: NA

DNA: TGTGCCAGCAGCCCGAGGACTAGCGGGAGGCGCTACAATGAGCAGTTCTTC
CDR3: CASSPRTSGRRYNEQFF
V: TRBV28
size: NA
J: TRBJ2-1
D: TRBD2